Each of the 32 T cell receptor beta chains below was sequenced from the same sample in a study of beta chain features in type 1 diabetes. General study points: Researchers report that Type 1 diabetes patients had moderately but significantly shorter TCRB CDR3s across all four CD4+ subsets.

The antigens of these receptors remain unknown. The isolated RNA, all of it, was reverse transcribed, so expressed TCRB transcripts were what got sequenced. Profiled with immunoSEQ multiplex PCR; TCRdb holds only in-frame clones, not every one. The sample consists of more than 250,000 clones, 15% of them appearing once. The sequencing input was naive CD4+ T cells from blood. These receptors were collected from a man between 18 and 35 years old with type 1 diabetes.

This clone has a handful of counts. The chain couples TRBV6-1 to TRBJ2-3; D is undetermined. V shed 0 bases and J shed 4 bases, with 8 bases lying between them. This CDR3 region has 14 residues. The germline V gene has CDR1 MNHNS and CDR2 SASEGT. The DNA for the CDR3 is TGTGCCAGCAGTGAAGCCCTAAGCTCAGATACGCAGTATTTT. This encodes CASSEALSSDTQYF.

V is TRBV5-1 and J is TRBJ2-5, with D tentatively TRBD2 (6 bases). V gave up 2 bases and J gave up 4 bases, with 18 bases separating them. Germline CDR1 is SGHRS and CDR2 is YFSETQ. This CDR3 contains 16 residues. The DNA of the CDR3 is TGCGCCAGCAGCTTTACGGCTAGCGTGGGAGGAGAGACCCAGTACTTC. This gives the protein CASSFTASVGGETQYF.

The chain combines TRBV5-1 with TRBJ2-3; possible D gene TRBD2, 5 bases. CDR1 and CDR2 from the germline V gene are SGHRS and YFSETQ. The CDR3 contains 16 residues. V lost 0 bases and J 1 base, leaving 12 bases between the germline ends. The CDR3 loop reads CASSLGSSLGTDTQYF. In DNA form, the CDR3 reads TGCGCCAGCAGCTTGGGTTCTAGCTTGGGCACAGATACGCAGTATTTT.

The chain carries TRBV28 and TRBJ2-3; no firm D call. The V end was cut by 5 bases, the J end by 8 bases, with 14 bases between. Germline CDR1 is MDHEN and CDR2 is SYDVKM. The CDR3 length is 13 residues. Here the CDR3 DNA reads TGTGCCAGCAGTCTACCTCCTTACCTTACGCAGTATTTT. This sequence encodes CASSLPPYLTQYF.

This chain links TRBV5-4 with TRBJ2-7; 10 positions agree with TRBD2. The CDR3 is made up of 16 amino acids. The V gene's germline CDR1 is SGHNT and CDR2 YYREEE (reference sequence). Trimming at V came to 4 bases and at J to 4 bases, leaving 11 bases not matched to a gene. The CDR3 nucleotides are TGTGCCAGCAGCCGGGGGCCTAGCGGGGGCCAATACGAGCAGTACTTC. Translation: CASSRGPSGGQYEQYF. The whole variable domain, remainder taken from reference TRBV5-4 and TRBJ2-7, is ETGVTQSPTHLIKTRGQQVTLRCSSQSGHNTVSWYQQALGQGPQFIFQYYREEENGRGNFPPRFSGLQFPNYSSELNVNALELDDSALYLCASSRGPSGGQYEQYFGPGTRLTVT.

This chain uses TRBV27 with TRBJ2-3, with 8 bases lining up with TRBD2. The CDR3 has 17 amino acids. Germline V gene lookup returns CDR1 MNHEY and CDR2 SMNVEV (reference sequence). V lost 6 bases, J lost 4 bases, and 15 bases stayed unmatched. CDR3 in DNA: TGTGCCAGCAGGCCATATCGACAGCGGGGGAGAGCAGATACGCAGTATTTT. Amino acid sequence: CASRPYRQRGRADTQYF.

V gene TRBV5-1 combines with J gene TRBJ2-3; D remains ambiguous. Trimming took 2 bases from V and 1 from J, leaving 14 bases between them. CDR3 size: 16 residues. Per germline, CDR1 SGHRS and CDR2 YFSETQ. CDR3 in amino acids: CASSFRPESRTDTQYF. CDR3 DNA sequence: TGCGCCAGCAGCTTCAGGCCAGAGTCGCGCACAGATACGCAGTATTTT.

V gene TRBV2 combines with J gene TRBJ2-1; 10 positions agree with TRBD1. Germline V gene lookup returns CDR1 SNHLY and CDR2 FYNNEI. Trimming removed 9 bases from V and 3 bases from J; junction bases left unmatched: 5. The CDR3 length is 14 residues. CDR3 in amino acids: CARQGTGVYNEQFF. The DNA of the CDR3 is TGTGCCAGACAGGGGACAGGGGTCTACAATGAGCAGTTCTTC.

The chain has TRBV5-4 and TRBJ2-1; D not certain. This CDR3 spans 15 amino acids. The V end was cut by 6 bases, the J end by 5 bases, with 18 bases between. Germline V gives CDR1 SGHNT, CDR2 YYREEE (reference sequence). The CDR3: CASNADPGPHNEQFF. In DNA, the CDR3 is TGTGCCAGCAATGCCGACCCAGGCCCTCACAATGAGCAGTTCTTC.

This clone was seen a few times. The chain carries TRBV29-1 and TRBJ1-1, with 10 positions matching TRBD1. The CDR3 is 14 amino acids. CDR1 is SQVTM, CDR2 ANQGSEA, per germline. With 7 bases clipped from V and 6 bases from J, the junction kept 11 bases outside the gene matches. CDR3 bases: TGCAGCGCCGGGACAGGGGATGGAGTCGCTGAAGCTTTCTTT. Translated, it gives CSAGTGDGVAEAFF.

The J gene is TRBJ1-5, the V gene TRBV13; weak D call: TRBD1 (6 bases). The CDR3 spans 17 residues. The ends were cut back, 4 bases at V and 6 bases at J, with 22 bases in the middle. CDR1 PRHDT and CDR2 FYEKMQ come from the germline V gene (reference sequence). The CDR3 nucleotides read TGTGCCAGCAGCTCCCCCTCGGACAGCCTGGCTAGTCAGCCCCAGCATTTT. Translating gives CASSSPSDSLASQPQHF.

The chain's CDR3 is CASTGQPEKLFF. The CDR3 nucleotides read TGTGCCAGCACGGGACAACCAGAAAAACTGTTTTTT. V and J are TRBV6-1 and TRBJ1-4, with D perhaps matching TRBD1 (6 bases). The CDR3 totals 12 residues. Germline V gene data show CDR1 as MNHNS and CDR2 as SASEGT. The V end was cut by 7 bases, the J end by 8 bases, with 11 bases between.

V gene TRBV9 combines with J gene TRBJ2-2; 7 positions match TRBD1. CDR1 and CDR2 (germline): SGDLS, YYNGEE. V was pared by 3 bases and J by 3 bases, with 17 bases of the junction left unmatched. The CDR3 runs 19 residues. The chain's CDR3 is CASSETPLRGGADTGELFF. CDR3 in DNA: TGTGCCAGCAGCGAGACCCCCTTGAGAGGGGGCGCGGACACCGGGGAGCTGTTTTTT.

The chain employs TRBV11-2 and TRBJ2-3; TRBD2 aligns across 10 bases. CDR1 and CDR2 from the germline V gene are SGHAT and FQNNGV. V dropped 4 bases and J dropped 0; count of bases not matched to a gene: 13. The CDR3 is made up of 19 amino acids. Written as DNA, the CDR3 is TGTGCCAGCAGCTCCCGAACTAGCGGGACAATATCTAGCACAGATACGCAGTATTTT. Translation: CASSSRTSGTISSTDTQYF.

The chain is built from TRBV5-4 and TRBJ1-2; TRBD1 aligns across 7 bases. This CDR3 has 15 residues. Trimming took 5 bases from V and 0 from J; bases not matched to a gene: 7. Germline V gene data show CDR1 as SGHNT and CDR2 as YYREEE (reference sequence). The CDR3 protein is CASRVTGTANYGYTF. CDR3 nucleotides: TGTGCCAGCAGGGTGACCGGGACAGCTAACTATGGCTACACCTTC.

The chain employs TRBV14 and TRBJ1-2; D is perhaps TRBD1 (6 bases). Deletions cut 4 bases from V and 6 bases from J, with 15 bases between. The CDR3 sequence is 14 residues long. Germline V gives CDR1 SGHDN, CDR2 FVKESK. This CDR3 reads CASSRTQGNHGYTF. The DNA for the CDR3 is TGTGCCAGCAGCCGTACTCAGGGGAATCATGGCTACACCTTC.

The rearrangement joins TRBV5-1 to TRBJ1-4; D is perhaps TRBD1 (5 bases). Per the germline V gene, CDR1 is SGHRS and CDR2 is YFSETQ. The CDR3 is 13 residues long. Trimming pared 8 bases from V and 10 bases from J, leaving 18 bases between. The CDR3 protein is CASQGSWLGKLFF. Here the CDR3 DNA reads TGCGCCAGTCAGGGCTCGTGGCTAGGAAAACTGTTTTTT.

This clone has just a few counts. V is TRBV7-2 and J is TRBJ1-1; possibly TRBD1 for D (6 bases). The CDR3 length is 12 residues. Trimming removed 7 bases at V and 5 bases at J, with 11 bases between. In germline, CDR1 is SGHTA, CDR2 FQGNSA. The CDR3 DNA reads as TGTGCCAGCAAGATACAGGGTACTGAAGCTTTCTTT. It translates to CASKIQGTEAFF. Together with reference TRBV7-2 and TRBJ1-1, the CDR3 gives the full variable domain: GAGVSQSPSNKVTEKGKDVELRCDPISGHTALYWYRQSLGQGLEFLIYFQGNSAPDKSGLPSDRFSAERTGGSVSTLTIQRTQQEDSAVYLCASKIQGTEAFFGQGTRLTVV.

The chain combines TRBV4-2 with TRBJ2-1; 9 bases match TRBD2. The trim removed 0 bases at V and 0 bases at J, leaving 3 bases unmatched. The CDR3 totals 17 residues. From germline, CDR1 is LGHNA and CDR2 YNFKEQ. As DNA, the CDR3 is TGTGCCAGCAGCCAAGAATCTAGCGGGGTCTCCTACAATGAGCAGTTCTTC. This encodes CASSQESSGVSYNEQFF.

The J gene is TRBJ2-5, the V gene TRBV9; D gene unclear. Near its end, the DNA agrees better with TRBJ2-7, so the J call may be wrong. Per the germline V gene, CDR1 is SGDLS and CDR2 is YYNGEE. This CDR3 region has 14 residues. The CDR3 sequence: CASSPVRRSYEQYF. In nucleotides, the CDR3 is TGTGCCAGCAGCCCCGTTCGCAGGTCCTACGAGCAGTACTTC.

This sequence joins TRBV12-5 and TRBJ2-7, with D possibly TRBD2 on 5 matching bases. This CDR3 spans 15 amino acids. CDR1 and CDR2 (germline): LGHNT, FRNRAP. Trimming took 1 base from V and 1 from J, leaving 11 bases between them. The CDR3 sequence is CASGLGRGASYEQYF. The DNA for the CDR3 is TGTGCTAGTGGTTTGGGCCGGGGTGCATCCTACGAGCAGTACTTC.

In this sample, this clone turned up a few times. The chain recombines TRBV2 with TRBJ1-4; D is possibly TRBD1 (6 bases). This CDR3 has 13 residues. Germline values: CDR1 SNHLY, CDR2 FYNNEI. V was cut by 5 bases and J by 8 bases, with 12 bases left in between. The CDR3 spells CASSQGSGEKLFF. In DNA, the CDR3 is TGTGCCAGCAGTCAGGGGTCCGGGGAAAAACTGTTTTTT.

The table lists this clone with a few counts. The rearrangement links TRBV18 to TRBJ2-1, with 10 bases aligning to TRBD1. The CDR3 covers 15 residues. Unmatched junction bases numbered 8, after V lost 4 bases and J lost 8 bases. The germline CDR1 and CDR2 sequences are KGHSH and LQKENI. CDR3 residues: CASSQAGQGMDEQFF. CDR3 in DNA: TGTGCCAGCTCACAAGCGGGACAGGGGATGGATGAGCAGTTCTTC.

This clone was detected only a few times. V is TRBV10-3 and J is TRBJ1-2; possible D gene TRBD1, 5 bases. V lost 0 bases, J lost 8 bases, and 13 bases lay in between. The CDR3 covers 14 residues. Per germline, CDR1 ENHRY and CDR2 SYGVKD. CDR3 sequence: CAISESSGGTGYTF. CDR3 in DNA: TGTGCCATCAGTGAGTCGAGCGGGGGAACGGGCTACACCTTC.

The chain combines TRBV11-2 with TRBJ1-6; TRBD1 matches at 12 bases. The CDR3 spans 18 residues. CDR1 and CDR2 (germline): SGHAT, FQNNGV. The V and J ends lost 3 bases and 10 bases, in that order; junction bases with no gene match: 13. The CDR3 here is CASSFYPSGTGGQSPLHF. The CDR3 nucleotides are TGTGCCAGCAGCTTCTACCCCTCCGGGACAGGGGGCCAATCACCCCTCCACTTT.

Points on this clone: The same CDR3 can be traced to other DNA sequences in this sample. This chain links TRBV28 with TRBJ1-2; 9 bases line up with TRBD1. The germline gives CDR1 MDHEN, CDR2 SYDVKM. The CDR3 runs 13 residues. J was trimmed by 8 bases and V by 5 bases; bases with no gene match: 6. In DNA form, the CDR3 reads TGTGCCAGCAGTCTACAGGGGGCGGTCGGCTACACCTTC. Residues: CASSLQGAVGYTF.

The rearrangement joins TRBV6-4 to TRBJ1-1; TRBD1 matches 8 bases. The V gene's germline CDR1 is MRHNA and CDR2 SNTAGT. The CDR3 covers 19 residues. With 2 bases clipped from V and 1 base from J, the junction kept 15 bases outside the gene matches. The chain's CDR3 is CASSDRTGLLLGENTEAFF. The CDR3, as DNA: TGTGCCAGCAGTGACAGGACAGGGTTGCTCTTGGGGGAGAACACTGAAGCTTTCTTT.

In this sample, this clone turned up a few times. The rearrangement links TRBV30 to TRBJ1-4; D is unclear. CDR1 and CDR2 (germline): GTSNPN, SVGIG (reference sequence). CDR3 length: 13 residues. V was pared by 4 bases and J by 6 bases, with 12 bases between. In DNA, the CDR3 is TGTGCCTGGAACGAGGGTTGGGATGAAAAACTGTTTTTT. Amino acid sequence: CAWNEGWDEKLFF. The full variable domain, completed using reference TRBV30 and TRBJ1-4, is SQTIHQWPATLVQPVGSPLSLECTVEGTSNPNLYWYRQAAGRGLQLLFYSVGIGQISSEVPQNLSASRPQDRQFILSSKKLLLSDSGFYLCAWNEGWDEKLFFGSGTQLSVL.

This clone has a handful of counts. The rearrangement uses TRBV7-9 and TRBJ2-5, with a weak D call TRBD1 (6 bases). V dropped 4 bases and J dropped 4 bases, with 10 bases sitting between them. The CDR3 has 13 amino acids. Germline V gene lookup returns CDR1 SEHNR and CDR2 FQNEAQ (reference sequence). The CDR3 region has the DNA TGTGCCAGCAGCTCCAGGGGTGGAGAGACCCAGTACTTC. The encoded protein is CASSSRGGETQYF.

This clone was detected a few times. The chain uses TRBV5-4 and TRBJ2-5; 15 bases agree with TRBD2. Germline assignment: CDR1 SGHNT and CDR2 YYREEE (reference sequence). V was pared by 4 bases and J by 5 bases, with 3 bases of the junction left unmatched. The CDR3 covers 15 residues. The CDR3 DNA reads as TGTGCCAGCAGCGGGACTAGCGGGAGGAGGGAGACCCAGTACTTC. Translation: CASSGTSGRRETQYF.

The chain is built from TRBV14 and TRBJ2-7, with D hard to call. The CDR3 loop spans 17 amino acids. Per germline, CDR1 SGHDN and CDR2 FVKESK. The germline V and J ends were trimmed by 1 base and 3 bases, with 19 bases remaining between them. The CDR3 coding sequence is TGTGCCAGCAGCCAAGGCCATCGGTTGTTGGCTAGCTACGAGCAGTACTTC. The encoded protein is CASSQGHRLLASYEQYF.

This clone occurred a few times. The rearrangement uses TRBV15 and TRBJ1-4; no firm D call. Trimming took 3 bases from V and 6 from J, leaving 17 bases between them. CDR1 is LNHNV and CDR2 is YYDKDF in the germline V gene (reference sequence). The CDR3 totals 16 residues. The CDR3 DNA reads TGTGCCACCAGCAGGGACTCGACACCAGGTCATGAAAAACTGTTTTTT. This gives the protein CATSRDSTPGHEKLFF.